The following is a TCR beta chain sequence with its context. Deletions cut 5 bases from V and 11 bases from J, with 13 bases between. CDR1 and CDR2 from the germline V gene are MNHEY and SVGEGT. CDR3 size: 12 residues. This record comes from a study of blood T cell repertoires in COVID-19. Study-wide context: Acute and convalescent COVID-19 specimens originated in the United States, Italy and Spain. Sources were T cells, B-cell-depleted T cells, or PBMCs; the material itself was cDNA or gDNA.

Original analysis: Estimates of nucleated cell counts were drawn from the amplification of reference gene primers. Generated by immunoSEQ multiplex PCR, the TCRdb table keeps only in-frame clones and is missing some. V and J calls and clone size come straight from that table; D and trimming were deduced from the DNA. The data contain approximately 110,000 clones, around 86% of them singletons. This clonotype originated in a man at least 80 years old with acute or convalescent COVID-19. The rearrangement uses TRBV6-2 or TRBV6-3 and TRBJ2-1; D is unresolved. Material: peripheral blood. This CDR3 reads CASSRRASKQFF. CDR3 DNA: TGTGCCAGCAGTCGACGAGCGTCAAAGCAGTTCTTC.